Presented here are 26 T cell receptor beta chains from one specimen sequenced in a study of T cell repertoires in cytomegalovirus infection. TCRdb re-called the reads with MiXCR, one entry per CDR3 protein. The sample consists of nearly 450,000 distinct CDR3 sequences, 30% to 40% of them appearing once. Sequencing used PBMCs. These receptors all stem from a human donor in good health (CMV status not recorded). Some clones in this sample may be carry-over from other donors' samples.

This clonotype was observed a handful of times. The chain couples TRBV11-3 to TRBJ1-2; D remains unclear. V lost 3 bases, J lost 2 bases, and 19 bases lay in between. CDR1 is SGHNT and CDR2 is YENEEA in the germline V gene. This CDR3 is built from 17 residues. Here the CDR3 reads CASSLLTERRWNYGYTF. DNA for the CDR3: TGTGCCAGCAGCTTGCTGACGGAGAGGAGGTGGAACTATGGCTACACCTTC.

This clonotype was found many times. The chain links TRBV7-2 to TRBJ2-1, with TRBD2 as a possible D gene (7 bases). This CDR3 comprises 15 residues. The ends were cut back, 6 bases at V and 9 bases at J, with 21 bases in the middle. Germline CDR1 reads SGHTA; CDR2 reads FQGNSA. CDR3 bases: TGTGCCAGCAGACCTCGAGGGGGGGCCGGTGGTGAGCAGTTCTTC. It codes for CASRPRGGAGGEQFF.

This chain connects TRBV11-2 to TRBJ2-3; 8 bases fit TRBD1. CDR1 and CDR2 (germline): SGHAT, FQNNGV. The CDR3 runs 14 residues. Trimming cost V 5 bases and J 4 bases; bases outside gene matches: 5. The CDR3 DNA reads as TGTGCCAGCAGCCCGGACAGGGTGGCAGATACGCAGTATTTT. It yields the protein CASSPDRVADTQYF.

For this clonotype: One end of the junction varies from germline; a read error may be responsible. The chain joins TRBV12-3 or TRBV12-4 to TRBJ2-1, with 9 bases fitting TRBD2. This CDR3 region has 15 residues. The CDR3: CASSPPGLADNEQLF. CDR3 nucleotide sequence: TGTGCCAGCAGTCCTCCGGGACTAGCCGACAATGAGCAGTTATTC.

Points on this clonotype: The junction shows a germline mismatch at one end, possibly a read error. This sequence joins TRBV7-9 and TRBJ2-3; 7 nucleotides line up with TRBD1. Germline loops: CDR1 SEHNR, CDR2 FQNEAQ (reference sequence). The CDR3 contains 15 residues. This chain's CDR3 is CASSSGQRLTATQYF. For the CDR3, the DNA is TGTGCCAGCAGCTCGGGACAGCGCCTCACAGCTACGCAGTATTTT.

This clonotype appeared a single time. A single base separates this from a much larger clone, so it may be a read error. The CDR3 region is CASIFRVAQFF. The DNA for the CDR3 is TGTGCCAGCATTTTCCGTGTCGCGCAGTTCTTC. J is TRBJ2-1 and V is TRBV12-3 or TRBV12-4, with D unclear. CDR3 length: 11 amino acids. V lost 7 bases and J 12 bases, leaving 13 bases between the germline ends.

The chain links TRBV19 to TRBJ2-6, with 8 bases lining up with TRBD1. Trimming took 6 bases from V and 4 from J; bases not matched to a gene: 5. Germline assignment: CDR1 LNHDA and CDR2 SQIVND (reference sequence). The length of the CDR3 is 15 residues. This CDR3 is CASSARGQGANVLTF. The CDR3 DNA follows: TGTGCCAGTAGCGCCAGGGGGCAGGGGGCCAACGTCCTGACTTTC.

The J gene is TRBJ2-7, the V gene TRBV7-2; a weak D match, TRBD1 (5 bases). This CDR3 spans 19 amino acids. Germline CDR1 is SGHTA and CDR2 is FQGNSA. V was shortened by 5 bases and J by 3 bases, with 29 bases between the two germline ends. For the CDR3, the DNA is TGTGCCAGCAGCCCAGGATTGGTAGGGGTCGGCCGGTTGGGCTACGAGCAGTACTTC. Protein: CASSPGLVGVGRLGYEQYF.

This clonotype was recorded a few times. This chain uses TRBV2 with TRBJ1-5; D call uncertain. Trimming shortened V by 3 bases and J by 3 bases, and 12 bases separated the two germline ends. The CDR3 has 15 residues. From germline, CDR1 is SNHLY and CDR2 FYNNEI. CDR3 sequence reads: CASSDSGSNNQPQHF. DNA for the CDR3: TGTGCCAGCAGTGATTCTGGCTCAAACAATCAGCCCCAGCATTTT. Full variable domain (missing parts from reference TRBV2 and TRBJ1-5): EPEVTQTPSHQVTQMGQEVILRCVPISNHLYFYWYRQILGQKVEFLVSFYNNEISEKSEIFDDQFSVERPDGSNFTLKIRSTKLEDSAMYFCASSDSGSNNQPQHFGDGTRLSIL.

This clonotype was counted once. The chain recombines TRBV23-1 with TRBJ2-7, with TRBD1 matching 8 bases. TRBV23-1 is flagged as an ORF with uncertain function. J lost 3 bases, V lost 4 bases, and 8 bases had no gene match. The CDR3 loop spans 15 amino acids. The CDR3 loop is CASSPRTGGVYEQYF. Here the CDR3 DNA reads TGCGCCAGCAGTCCACGTACAGGGGGAGTCTACGAGCAGTACTTC.

This clonotype was recorded at least ten times. The gene calls are TRBV7-2 and TRBJ2-3, with 13 nucleotides matching TRBD2. The CDR3 has 16 residues. J gave up 8 bases and V 5 bases, and 10 bases lay outside the gene matches. The germline CDR1 and CDR2 sequences are SGHTA and FQGNSA. The CDR3 spells CASSLRLAGGPSTQYF. As DNA, the CDR3 is TGTGCCAGCAGCCTTCGACTAGCGGGGGGCCCAAGTACGCAGTATTTT.

This clonotype has only a few counts. CDR3 coding DNA: TGTGCCAGCAGCCACGTCATTGGGGGCTTCTACGAGCAGTACTTC. Encoded protein: CASSHVIGGFYEQYF. V and J are TRBV7-2 and TRBJ2-7, with a possible D match to TRBD1 (6 bases). Germline V CDR1 and CDR2: SGHTA, FQGNSA. The CDR3 contains 15 residues. V shed 5 bases and J shed 3 bases, with 17 bases lying between them.

V gene TRBV19 combines with J gene TRBJ1-4, with D perhaps matching TRBD1 (6 bases). The CDR3 is made up of 16 amino acids. V lost 1 base, J lost 7 bases, and 16 bases lay in between. Germline CDR1 and CDR2: LNHDA and SQIVND (reference sequence). CDR3 region: CASSIGDDRRVEKLFF. In DNA, the CDR3 is TGTGCCAGTAGTATAGGTGACGACAGGAGGGTTGAAAAACTGTTTTTT.

This clonotype was detected a few times. The chain recombines TRBV6-6 with TRBJ2-5; 8 bases fit TRBD1. Germline trimming cut 0 bases from V and 4 bases from J; bases unmatched to any gene: 7. There are 16 residues in the CDR3. From germline, CDR1 is MNHNY and CDR2 SVGAGI (reference sequence). CDR3 loop: CASSYSRTGIGETQYF. CDR3 DNA sequence: TGTGCCAGCAGTTACTCGAGGACAGGGATCGGAGAGACCCAGTACTTC.

The V and J genes are TRBV5-4 and TRBJ2-5; 11 nucleotides agree with TRBD2. The CDR3 consists of 17 residues. The germline gives CDR1 SGHNT, CDR2 YYREEE (reference sequence). The trim removed 4 bases at V and 4 bases at J, leaving 12 bases unmatched. CDR3 DNA: TGTGCCAGCAGCCTCCCAATAGCGGGGGGGGTCGGAGAGACCCAGTACTTC. Protein sequence: CASSLPIAGGVGETQYF.

This chain connects TRBV7-2 to TRBJ1-1; the D gene is possibly TRBD1 (6 bases). The CDR3 covers 15 residues. Germline loops: CDR1 SGHTA, CDR2 FQGNSA. V was shortened by 5 bases and J by 4 bases, with 17 bases between the two germline ends. The CDR3 DNA reads as TGTGCCAGCAGCCCATCTAGGGGGGCGGGCACTGAAGCTTTCTTT. It specifies CASSPSRGAGTEAFF.

This clonotype was detected a few times. The DNA for the CDR3 is TGCAGCGTTGAAGGGACTTATCTGAACACTGAAGCTTTCTTT. Translation gives CSVEGTYLNTEAFF. V gene TRBV29-1 combines with J gene TRBJ1-1; D remains unclear. Germline CDR1 is SQVTM and CDR2 is ANQGSEA. The CDR3 runs 14 residues. V dropped 1 base and J dropped 0 bases, with 9 bases sitting between them.

This clonotype was seen a single time. Germline is not matched at one junction end, which may reflect a read error. The chain recombines TRBV7-2 with TRBJ2-3; 8 bases fit TRBD1. The CDR3 loop spans 16 amino acids. Germline CDR1 reads SGHTA; CDR2 reads FQGNSA. CDR3 nucleotides: TGTTCCATCAGCACTCGGACAGGGCAGGGGACAGATACTCAGTATTTT. It encodes CSISTRTGQGTDTQYF.

This clonotype has only a few counts. This chain uses TRBV28 with TRBJ2-3; the D is unclear. The V gene's germline CDR1 is MDHEN and CDR2 SYDVKM. This CDR3 region has 17 residues. The V gene lost 3 bases and the J gene lost 5 bases, with 21 bases spanning the gap. CDR3 bases: TGTGCCAGCAGTTTTGACGCGAGGAACAGAGCAAGAGATACGCAGTATTTT. Protein: CASSFDARNRARDTQYF.

This clonotype came up a few times. The rearrangement joins TRBV7-9 to TRBJ2-7; D might be TRBD1 (5 bases). CDR3 length: 15 residues. The ends were cut back, 4 bases at V and 5 bases at J, with 18 bases in the middle. Germline V gives CDR1 SEHNR, CDR2 FQNEAQ (reference sequence). The CDR3 DNA follows: TGTGCCAGCAGCTCTCAGGGATCGGTACGGGACGAGCAGTACTTC. The encoded protein is CASSSQGSVRDEQYF.

The V call is TRBV19, the J call TRBJ1-1; D remains ambiguous. V was shortened by 5 bases and J by 1 base, with 14 bases between the two germline ends. Per germline, CDR1 LNHDA and CDR2 SQIVND (reference sequence). The CDR3 has 15 residues. CDR3 loop: CASSLRTLTNTEAFF. The CDR3 nucleotides read TGTGCCAGTAGTCTCAGGACCCTAACGAACACTGAAGCTTTCTTT.

This clonotype was observed at least ten times. V gene TRBV7-8 combines with J gene TRBJ2-7, with a weak D call TRBD1 (6 bases). The germline gives CDR1 SGHVS, CDR2 FQNEAQ. V lost 1 base, J lost 6 bases, and 10 bases lay in between. This CDR3 comprises 13 residues. The CDR3, as DNA: TGTGCCAGCAGCTTAGGACAGGTTCGCGAGCAGTACTTC. As protein: CASSLGQVREQYF.

This clonotype was seen a few times. This chain uses TRBV12-3 or TRBV12-4 with TRBJ2-6; 7 nucleotides line up with TRBD2. The V and J ends lost 3 bases and 2 bases, in that order; junction bases with no gene match: 7. The CDR3 consists of 17 residues. The CDR3 loop is CASSLGRDPTGANVLTF. The CDR3 DNA reads TGTGCCAGCAGTTTGGGGAGGGACCCCACTGGGGCCAACGTCCTGACTTTC.

The chain couples TRBV27 to TRBJ1-1; no definite D call. Trimming left V 6 bases short and J 6 bases short, with 17 bases between. CDR3 size: 14 residues. Germline loops: CDR1 MNHEY, CDR2 SMNVEV (reference sequence). The CDR3 spells CASRLSTGWAEAFF. The CDR3 bases are TGTGCCAGCAGACTGAGCACGGGTTGGGCTGAAGCTTTCTTT.

The V and J genes are TRBV6-8 and TRBJ2-3; maybe TRBD2 (5 bases). The V end was cut by 7 bases, the J end by 5 bases, with 16 bases between. Germline V gene sequence: CDR1 MNHGY, CDR2 SAAAGT. The CDR3 runs to 14 residues. The CDR3 region has the DNA TGTGCCAGCATAAATGCGGCAGAGGGAGATACGCAGTATTTT. As protein: CASINAAEGDTQYF.

This clonotype was seen many times. The J gene is TRBJ2-7, the V gene TRBV7-2; D gene unclear. Trimming removed 2 bases at V and 2 bases at J, with 7 bases between. Germline loops: CDR1 SGHTA, CDR2 FQGNSA. The CDR3 extends over 13 amino acids. The CDR3 spells CASSLTSAYEQYF. CDR3 DNA: TGTGCCAGCAGCTTAACCTCGGCCTACGAGCAGTACTTC.